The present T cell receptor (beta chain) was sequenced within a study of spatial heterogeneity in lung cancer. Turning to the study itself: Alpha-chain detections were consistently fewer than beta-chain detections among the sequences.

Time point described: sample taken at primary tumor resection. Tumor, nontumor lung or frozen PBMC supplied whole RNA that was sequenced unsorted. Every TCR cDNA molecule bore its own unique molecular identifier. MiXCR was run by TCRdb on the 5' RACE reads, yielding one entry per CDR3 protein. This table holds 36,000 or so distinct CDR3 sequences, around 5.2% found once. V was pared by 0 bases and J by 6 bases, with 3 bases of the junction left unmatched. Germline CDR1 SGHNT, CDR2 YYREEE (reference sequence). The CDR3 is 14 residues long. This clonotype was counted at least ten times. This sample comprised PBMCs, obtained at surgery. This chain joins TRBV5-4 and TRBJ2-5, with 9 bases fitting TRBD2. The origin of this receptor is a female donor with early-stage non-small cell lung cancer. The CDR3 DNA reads TGTGCCAGCAGCTTGGGGCTAGCGGGGAAGACCCAGTACTTC. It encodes CASSLGLAGKTQYF.